This T cell receptor (beta chain) was profiled in a study of cytomegalovirus exposure and HLA in healthy donors. Study overall: Among several hundred genotyped donors, approximately 80% fell in the Caucasian-associated ancestry cluster.

The CDR3 is 13 residues long. CDR1 and CDR2 from the germline V gene are SQVTM and ANQGSEA. Trimming took 4 bases from V and 7 from J, leaving 13 bases between them. PCR involved 60 Vbeta and 13 Jbeta primers. Produced via immunoSEQ multiplex PCR; TCRdb's table is partial and in-frame only. The table lists over 65,000 clones, around 74% of them singletons, with approximately 7.8% in the top ten. This clone has more than one count but fewer than ten. What it binds is unknown. General observations from the study: Specificity for CMV antigens was confirmed in vitro for a few of the CMV-associated chains. TCR beta sequences reportedly predicted the HLA-A and HLA-B alleles of most subjects accurately. Among donors in an Asian-associated ancestry cluster, a later analysis reportedly found fewer N-insertions than the roughly 700-donor mean.

Sequenced: PBMCs. This chain uses TRBV29-1 with TRBJ1-4; D not resolved. The source is a woman aged 25 to 39 in good health and CMV-seropositive. CDR3 protein: CSVVPRFGEKLFF. In DNA form, the CDR3 reads TGCAGCGTTGTGCCCAGGTTTGGTGAAAAACTGTTTTTT.